This T cell receptor beta chain was obtained from a study of OX40 agonist ivuxolimab in advanced cancers. Study context: Participants, 82.7% male, averaged roughly 60 years of age, ranging from roughly 23 to 80. Partial response was recorded in three patients: one hepatocellular carcinoma and two cutaneous melanoma cases.

Clones were sequenced by immunoSEQ multiplex PCR, and TCRdb holds only the in-frame ones, with some missing. The sample lists 13,000 or so clones, roughly three quarters occurring once. With respect to this clone: Its antigen is undetermined.

V was pared by 2 bases and J by 3 bases, with 14 bases between. Germline CDR1 reads MNHNS; CDR2 reads SASEGT. There are 16 residues in the CDR3. General study findings and limits: There were, on average, more expanded clones in CD8+ T cells than in CD4+.

Enrollment shut out patients with autoimmune disease history or systemic immunosuppression. This rearrangement joins TRBV6-1 to TRBJ1-5; D unclear. Material: CD4+ or CD8+ T cells sorted from blood, obtained in a trial of the OX40 agonist ivuxolimab. The receptor was derived from an adult with an advanced solid tumor such as melanoma, head and neck, liver or kidney cancer. The CDR3 protein is CASSERRQALNQPQHF. CDR3 nucleotides: TGTGCCAGCAGTGAAAGGCGGCAGGCGCTCAATCAGCCCCAGCATTTT.